This T cell receptor beta chain is from a study of shared clonotypes between healthy human individuals. Trimming stripped 8 bases from V and 6 bases from J, with 12 bases between. The V gene's germline CDR1 is SGHTA and CDR2 FQGTGA. CDR3 size: 12 residues. The DNA input per sorted-subset replicate PCR was about 0.2 ug, corresponding to some 30,000 T cell genomes. Measured with immunoSEQ multiplex PCR; TCRdb has only the in-frame clones, and not every one. The table records about 2.3 million clones, approximately 93% of them present only once. The donors, healthy adults who were HIV-negative, had experienced no recent acute infections or vaccinations. The authors divided CD4+ cells into CD45RA+ naive and CD45RA-negative memory subsets.

The origin of this receptor is a man younger than 35 in good health. Some clones in this sample may be carry-over from other donors' samples. The chain uses TRBV7-3 and TRBJ2-3; D possibly corresponds to TRBD2 (5 bases). Sequenced material: naive CD4+ T cells from PBMCs. The subset was: CD45RA+ positively selected. CDR3 sequence (DNA): TGTGCCAGCCAAGAGGGTGGCGATACGCAGTATTTT. This translates into CASQEGGDTQYF.